This T cell receptor (beta chain) is from a study of T cell repertoires in cytomegalovirus infection. Overall study results and limits: Predominance within the ex vivo response was attributable to HLA-C-restricted CMV-specific TCR beta clonotypes.

A note on this clonotype: The antigen remains unidentified.

TCRdb ran MiXCR on the reads and lists one entry per CDR3 protein. Of fewer than 550,000 distinct CDR3 sequences listed, more than 15% are singletons. Germline V gene data show CDR1 as DFQATT and CDR2 as SNEGSKA (reference sequence). This CDR3 has 15 residues. Germline trimming cut 1 base from V and 4 bases from J; bases unmatched to any gene: 5. V and J are TRBV20-1 and TRBJ2-5, with TRBD2 matching 11 bases. The TCR originated in a human donor in good health (CMV status not recorded). Some clones in this sample may be carry-over from other donors' samples. The sequenced material came from CD8+ T cells from PBMCs. This CDR3 is CSARATSGKRETQYF. Written as DNA, the CDR3 is TGCAGTGCTAGAGCGACTAGCGGGAAGAGAGAGACCCAGTACTTC.